What follows is one TCR beta chain and its context. Produced via immunoSEQ multiplex PCR; TCRdb's table is partial and in-frame only. Here the sample spans tens of thousands of clones, about nine tenths being singletons. This specimen belongs to a study of OX40 agonist ivuxolimab in advanced cancers. Germline CDR1 reads LNHDA; CDR2 reads SQIVND (reference sequence). Trimming took 1 base from V and 1 from J, leaving 4 bases between them. The CDR3 loop spans 13 amino acids. The V gene is TRBV19, the J gene TRBJ1-1; D gene uncertain. Specimen: CD4+ or CD8+ T cells sorted from blood, collected in a trial of the OX40 agonist ivuxolimab. The clonotype was recovered from an adult with an advanced solid tumor such as melanoma, head and neck, liver or kidney cancer. CDR3 DNA: TGTGCCAGTAGTATAGTGAAGAACACTGAAGCTTTCTTT. It translates to CASSIVKNTEAFF.